The rows below give T cell receptor beta chains drawn from one sample of a study of tumor and adjacent non-tumor tissue in lung cancer. TCRdb redid the calling of the multiplex PCR reads with MiXCR, one entry per CDR3 protein. The repertoire consists of roughly 70,000 distinct CDR3 sequences, with around two thirds occurring once and the leading ten covering roughly a quarter. What was sequenced was distant non-tumor lung tissue. The receptors were gathered from a woman between 45 and 65 years old with non-small cell lung cancer. The CDR3 runs from the conserved cysteine through the conserved F or W. The D gene is left open where the match is weak. For some rows the clone size is stated as once, few or many, or as a class when expanded; others skip it.

size,D,length,J,V,DNA,CDR3
NA,NA,13,TRBJ2-1,TRBV11-2,TGTGGCAGCGGCTTAGGAAGGCTACCTCAGCAGTTCTTC,CGSGLGRLPQQFF
NA,NA,15,TRBJ1-2,TRBV11-2,TGTGCCAGTAGCTTATCTCCTCTACATAACTATGACTACACATTC,CASSLSPLHNYDYTF
many,NA,15,TRBJ1-5,TRBV6-5,TGTGCCAGCAGAGTCAGAAGAGGGAGCAATCAGCCCCAGCATTTT,CASRVRRGSNQPQHF
NA,TRBD2,15,TRBJ2-3,TRBV5-1,TGCGCCAGCAGCTTGGAACTAGCGTCAACAGATACGCAGTATTTT,CASSLELASTDTQYF
NA,NA,17,TRBJ1-6,TRBV28,TGTGCCACCAGTTTATTAAGCTCGGGGTCCTATAATTCACCCCTCCACTTT,CATSLLSSGSYNSPLHF
many,NA,13,TRBJ1-1,TRBV28,TGTGCCAGCTTAACGGTGGGAGCCACTGAAGCTTTCTTT,CASLTVGATEAFF
many,TRBD2,15,TRBJ2-1,TRBV5-4,TGTGCCAGCAGCTTGTACGGGAGGGCCTTCGATGAGCAGTTCTTC,CASSLYGRAFDEQFF
NA,TRBD1,16,TRBJ2-1,TRBV6-1,TGTGCCAGCAGTACATACGGGACAGGGGGACACAATGAGCAGTTTTTC,CASSTYGTGGHNEQFF
NA,NA,12,TRBJ2-7,TRBV29-1,TGCAACGTTGTCTGCAGATATTACGAGCAGTACTTC,CNVVCRYYEQYF
NA,NA,14,TRBJ2-7,TRBV7-9,TGTGCCAGCAGCCGGACCTTTTCCGTCCACGAGCAGTACTTC,CASSRTFSVHEQYF
NA,TRBD2,16,TRBJ2-1,TRBV5-4,TGTACCAGCAGCTTAGGGACTAGCAGGAGGGCCCAGCCGCCGTTCTTC,CTSSLGTSRRAQPPFF
few,TRBD2,17,TRBJ2-3,TRBV11-1,TGTGCCAGCAGCAGACTAGCGGGAGAGACTAGCACAGATACGCAGTATTTT,CASSRLAGETSTDTQYF
few,NA,16,TRBJ1-4,TRBV11-2,TGTGCCAGCAGCCTAACCCGGGACACTGGGGGGATGAAACTGTTTTTT,CASSLTRDTGGMKLFF
NA,NA,11,TRBJ1-2,TRBV10-3,TGTGCCATGCGGGGAGACGATGGCTATACCTTC,CAMRGDDGYTF
NA,NA,14,TRBJ1-1,TRBV6-1,TGTGCCAGCGGTGGTGGGGTGCGCAGCTATGAAGCTTTCTTT,CASGGGVRSYEAFF
NA,TRBD1,15,TRBJ2-7,TRBV11-2,TGTGTCAGCAGCTTAGTGACAGGGGTTACCTATGAGCAGTACTTC,CVSSLVTGVTYEQYF
NA,NA,16,TRBJ2-1,TRBV11-2,TGTGCCAGCACCCAGGTCGGGGGGCAGGGCTCCTACGAGCAGTTCTTC,CASTQVGGQGSYEQFF
many,TRBD1,16,TRBJ2-6,TRBV6-1,TGTGCCGGGGAGACAGGGGCTGCCACTGGGGCCAACGTCCTGACTTTC,CAGETGAATGANVLTF
NA,NA,15,TRBJ2-3,TRBV12-3/TRBV12-4,TGTGTCAGCAATTTAGGGACACTAAGCACAGATACGCAGTATTTT,CVSNLGTLSTDTQYF
few,TRBD2,16,TRBJ2-3,TRBV11-3,TGCGCCAGCAGCTTAAGTCTAGCGGTCGGTATGGGTACGCAGTATTTT,CASSLSLAVGMGTQYF
NA,TRBD1,16,TRBJ2-7,TRBV6-1,TGTGCCAACAATGAAGCAGGACAGGCTGGGTCCTACGAGCAGTACTTC,CANNEAGQAGSYEQYF
many,NA,16,TRBJ1-3,TRBV4-1,TGCGCCAGCAGCCAAGAGTTGCGTAGCTCTGGAAACACCATATATTTT,CASSQELRSSGNTIYF
few,NA,13,TRBJ2-1,TRBV11-2,TGTGCCAGCGGCCTAAACAACGACAATGAGCAGTTCTTC,CASGLNNDNEQFF
NA,TRBD1,15,TRBJ2-1,TRBV10-3,TGTGCCATCAGTGGCGGGACAGGGGCCTTATGGGAGCAGTTCTTC,CAISGGTGALWEQFF
NA,NA,12,TRBJ2-2,TRBV7-9,TGTGCCAACATCTTAGCGACCGGCGAGCTGTTTTTT,CANILATGELFF
NA,TRBD1,16,TRBJ1-2,TRBV5-6,TGTGCCAGCAGCCCGTCAGGGACAGGGGTTCGTTATGCGAACACCTTC,CASSPSGTGVRYANTF
NA,NA,16,TRBJ1-1,TRBV4-1,TGCGCCAGAAGCCGAGATCGTTATAGGGCGAAGACTGAAGCTTTCTTT,CARSRDRYRAKTEAFF
once,NA,15,TRBJ2-7,TRBV11-2,TGTGCCAGCAGCCTTTGGGCTAACGGCTCCTACGAGCAGTACTTC,CASSLWANGSYEQYF
once,NA,15,TRBJ1-6,TRBV20-1,TGCAGTGCTAGAGTCTTAGACAGGCCGTATTTACCCCTCCACTTT,CSARVLDRPYLPLHF
NA,NA,12,TRBJ2-1,TRBV11-2,TGTGCCAGCAGCTCAGGAGGCGATGAGAGGTTCTTC,CASSSGGDERFF
few,NA,13,TRBJ1-1,TRBV30,TGTGCCTGGAGTCAGTGGCTGGGCACTGAAGCTTTCTTT,CAWSQWLGTEAFF
many,TRBD2,15,TRBJ2-1,TRBV12-3/TRBV12-4,TGTGCCAGCAGTTTCATAAGCGGGAGTGGCAATGAGCAGTTCTTC,CASSFISGSGNEQFF
NA,TRBD2,16,TRBJ2-7,TRBV7-8,TGTGCCAGCAGCTTGGCTAGCGGGAGGCTCCCCGGCGAGCAGTACTTC,CASSLASGRLPGEQYF
NA,NA,14,TRBJ2-3,TRBV11-2,TGTGCCAGCAGCCAAGCCCTAATCACAGGTACGCACTATTTT,CASSQALITGTHYF
NA,NA,15,TRBJ2-7,TRBV11-2,TGTACCAGAAGCCCTTGGGCTAACGGTTCCTACGAACAGTACTTC,CTRSPWANGSYEQYF
NA,NA,14,TRBJ2-2,TRBV11-2,TGTGCCAGTAGCGAAGACTGGGACACCGGGGAGCTGTTTTTT,CASSEDWDTGELFF
NA,NA,15,TRBJ2-2,TRBV20-1,TGCAGTGCTCCGAGGCGTTCTCTAGGTAGCGGGGAGCTGTTTTTT,CSAPRRSLGSGELFF
NA,TRBD2,17,TRBJ2-5,TRBV4-1,TGCGCCAGCAGCCTGCGACTAGCGGGAGTACAACAGGGGACCCAGTACTTC,CASSLRLAGVQQGTQYF
many,NA,15,TRBJ1-3,TRBV11-2,TGTGCCAGCAGCTTAGATCGGGCCGTCGGAAACACCATATATTTT,CASSLDRAVGNTIYF
NA,NA,15,TRBJ1-2,TRBV19,TGTGCCAGTACCAACGGCGGAGGGAAATACTATGGCTACACCTTC,CASTNGGGKYYGYTF
NA,TRBD2,13,TRBJ2-7,TRBV5-6,TGTGCCAACAACCTTGCGGGGGGGTCAGAGCAGTATTTC,CANNLAGGSEQYF
once,NA,13,TRBJ2-7,TRBV20-1,TGCAGTGCTACCAAAATACACTCCTACGAGCAGTACTTC,CSATKIHSYEQYF